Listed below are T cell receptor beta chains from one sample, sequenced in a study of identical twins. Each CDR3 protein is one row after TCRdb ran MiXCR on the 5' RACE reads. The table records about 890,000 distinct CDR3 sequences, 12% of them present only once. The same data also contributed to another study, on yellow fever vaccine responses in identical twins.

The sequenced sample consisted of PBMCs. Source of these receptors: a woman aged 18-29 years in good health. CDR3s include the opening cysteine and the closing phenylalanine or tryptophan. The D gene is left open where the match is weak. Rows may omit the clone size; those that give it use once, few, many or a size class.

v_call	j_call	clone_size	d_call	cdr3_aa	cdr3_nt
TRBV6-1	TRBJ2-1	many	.	CASRWGGLNEQFF	TGTGCCAGCAGGTGGGGTGGACTCAATGAGCAGTTCTTC
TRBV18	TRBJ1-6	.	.	CASSPDSQIPNSPLHF	TGTGCCAGCTCACCTGATAGCCAGATACCAAATTCACCCCTCCACTTT
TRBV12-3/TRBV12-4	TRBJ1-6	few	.	CASSLEGSRYNSPLHF	TGTGCCAGCAGTTTAGAAGGGTCTAGGTATAATTCACCCCTCCACTTT
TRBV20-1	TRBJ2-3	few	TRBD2	CSARRGGSTDTQYF	TGCAGTGCTCGACGGGGGGGGAGTACAGATACGCAGTATTTT
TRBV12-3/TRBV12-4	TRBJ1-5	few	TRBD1	CASSFGGSGGNQPQHF	TGTGCCAGCAGTTTTGGGGGATCAGGGGGAAATCAGCCCCAGCATTTT
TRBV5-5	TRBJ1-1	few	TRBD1	CASSRFLGQVNTEAFF	TGTGCCAGCAGCCGATTTCTTGGACAGGTGAACACTGAAGCTTTCTTT
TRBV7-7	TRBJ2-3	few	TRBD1	CASSLGQGLADTQYF	TGTGCCAGCAGCTTGGGACAGGGGCTCGCAGATACGCAGTATTTT
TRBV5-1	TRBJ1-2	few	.	CASSLTGGGNGYTF	TGCGCCAGCAGCTTGACTGGGGGCGGCAATGGCTACACCTTC
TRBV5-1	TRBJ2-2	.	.	CASVPGTAAAGELFF	TGCGCCAGCGTCCCCGGGACGGCAGCGGCCGGGGAGCTGTTTTTT
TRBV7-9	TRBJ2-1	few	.	CASSLGVGGNEQFF	TGTGCCAGCAGCTTGGGGGTAGGAGGGAATGAGCAGTTCTTC
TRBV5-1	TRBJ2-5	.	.	CASSTFSPTETQYF	TGCGCCAGCAGCACGTTTAGCCCCACGGAGACCCAGTACTTC
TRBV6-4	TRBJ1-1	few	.	CASSRDRGLEAFF	TGTGCCAGCAGTCGGGACCGGGGCCTTGAAGCTTTCTTT
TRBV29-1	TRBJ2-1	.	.	CSGAAGPGNEQFF	TGCAGCGGGGCCGCCGGACCGGGCAATGAGCAGTTCTTC
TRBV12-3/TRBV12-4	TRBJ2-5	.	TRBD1	CASSLRAQGEQETQYF	TGTGCCAGCAGTTTGAGGGCACAGGGGGAACAAGAGACCCAGTACTTC
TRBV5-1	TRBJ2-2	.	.	CASSQISVLNTGELFF	TGCGCCAGCAGCCAGATTTCGGTACTTAACACCGGGGAGCTGTTTTTT
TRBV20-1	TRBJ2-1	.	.	CSAGGQEARNEQFF	TGCAGTGCGGGTGGGCAGGAGGCGCGGAATGAGCAGTTCTTC
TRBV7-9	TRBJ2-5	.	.	CASSLFPTETQYF	TGTGCCAGCAGCTTATTCCCCACAGAGACCCAGTACTTC
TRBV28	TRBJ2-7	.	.	CATRADSTYEQYF	TGTGCCACCAGGGCCGACAGTACCTACGAGCAGTACTTC
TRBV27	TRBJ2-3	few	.	CASSLRPVEDTQYF	TGTGCCAGCAGTTTGCGACCAGTCGAGGATACGCAGTATTTT
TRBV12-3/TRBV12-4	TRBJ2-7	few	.	CASSNRVAYEQYF	TGTGCCAGCAGCAACAGGGTTGCCTACGAGCAGTACTTC
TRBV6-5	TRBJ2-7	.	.	CASSYSNRDTWTYEQYF	TGTGCCAGCAGTTACTCGAACCGGGACACTTGGACCTACGAGCAGTACTTC
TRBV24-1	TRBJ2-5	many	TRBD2	CATSDKTGRGGETQYF	TGTGCCACCAGTGATAAGACAGGGCGGGGGGGAGAGACCCAGTACTTC
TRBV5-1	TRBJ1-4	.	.	CASIQQRVNEKLFF	TGCGCCAGCATCCAACAGAGAGTTAATGAAAAACTGTTTTTT
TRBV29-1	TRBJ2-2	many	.	CSVSAGTGELFF	TGCAGCGTTTCTGCGGGCACCGGGGAGCTGTTTTTT
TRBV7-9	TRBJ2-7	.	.	CASSLVGTHEQYF	TGTGCCAGCAGCTTAGTAGGGACACACGAGCAGTACTTC
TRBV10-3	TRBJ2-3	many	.	CAIRSSSQSGDTQYF	TGTGCCATCAGATCGTCTAGCCAATCGGGAGATACGCAGTATTTT